This T cell receptor beta chain was found in a study of T cell clusters in autoimmune cytopenias. The CDR3 loop spans 14 amino acids. Per the germline V gene, CDR1 is MNHEY and CDR2 is SVGAGI. Each sample's input was approximately 0.25 ug genomic DNA, 35,000 to 40,000 genome equivalents. TRB rearrangements were amplified by touch-down multiplex PCR with mixed TRB-A/B primers. TCRdb derives one entry per CDR3 protein from the multiplex PCR reads, leaving out DNA. This repertoire includes some 13,000 distinct CDR3 sequences. The chain recombines TRBV6-5 with TRBJ1-1; TCRdb's assignment of TRBD1 cannot be checked, as there is no DNA. Sequenced material: peripheral blood. The sequence derives from a human donor with an autoimmune cytopenia or autoimmune hepatitis (not recorded which). The chain's CDR3 is CASSRQPGGTEAFF.